This T cell receptor (beta chain) was captured in a study of T cells in Graves' hyperthyroidism and ophthalmopathy. In patients aged 18 to 65, hyperthyroidism was newly diagnosed, with duration under 2 months. Any symptoms of ophthalmopathy came after the first hyperthyroidism diagnosis, from which the blood sample dates. This clonotype was seen many times. Trimming removed 5 bases at V and 4 bases at J, with 9 bases between. The CDR3 has 13 residues. CDR1 is SGHNT, CDR2 YENEEA, per germline. Authors of the study amplified TCR beta CDR3 regions from RNA transcripts. Primed by the HTBI set, a first-round RT-PCR was run on the TCR CDR3. TCRdb ran MiXCR on the multiplex PCR reads and lists one entry per CDR3 protein. The sample lists some 370,000 distinct CDR3 sequences, 17% seen once, with approximately 35% in the top ten.

Material: blood. This sequence originates from a woman under 40 with Graves' hyperthyroidism that later progressed to Graves' ophthalmopathy. V and J are TRBV11-3 and TRBJ1-3; D gene ambiguous. This CDR3 reads CASSEGSGNTIYF. The CDR3, as DNA: TGTGCCAGCAGCGAAGGTTCCGGAAACACCATATATTTT.